This T cell receptor beta chain was documented in a study of cytomegalovirus exposure and HLA in healthy donors. General study points: According to the study, 150 to 200 TCR beta chains were cytomegalovirus-associated. Using the classifier, cytomegalovirus status was reportedly diagnosed with high specificity and sensitivity.

The CDR3 length is 13 residues. Germline CDR1 and CDR2: MRHNA and SNTAGT. The V gene lost 3 bases and the J gene lost 3 bases, with 8 bases spanning the gap. Measured with immunoSEQ multiplex PCR; TCRdb has only the in-frame clones, and not every one. The sample includes over 60,000 clones, roughly 95% of them seen just once. A remark on this clone: What it binds is not known.

This clonotype was obtained from a man younger than 30 in good health and CMV-seronegative. Sequencing input: PBMCs. This rearrangement joins TRBV6-4 to TRBJ1-2; D call uncertain. The CDR3 sequence: CASSETSYYGYTF. The CDR3 region has the DNA TGTGCCAGCAGTGAAACTTCCTACTATGGCTACACCTTC.